Each of the 27 T cell receptor beta chains below was sequenced from the same sample in a study of blood T cell repertoires in COVID-19 (dated by TCRdb to about 2020). Libraries were made using the immunoSEQ multiplex PCR assay. TCRdb holds this immuneACCESS table with in-frame rearrangements only. Some clones are missing; in checked studies, unresolved V genes explain under half, and the rest has no known cause. For this sample the table gives about 250,000 clones, of which around 90% were detected only once. The ten largest clones capture around 0.86% of the sample. Sequenced: peripheral blood. These TCRs come from a man aged 25-45 years with COVID-19, enrolled during active disease.

The sample holds a few counts of this clone. The rearrangement joins TRBV2 to TRBJ1-1; 7 positions agree with TRBD1. The V and J ends lost 7 bases and 0 bases, in that order; junction bases with no gene match: 5. Per the germline V gene, CDR1 is SNHLY and CDR2 is FYNNEI. The CDR3 sequence is 14 residues long. The DNA of the CDR3 is TGTGCCAGCAACGCGGGACAGATGAACACTGAAGCTTTCTTT. Translated: CASNAGQMNTEAFF.

This chain joins TRBV5-6 and TRBJ1-3, with 8 nucleotides matching TRBD1. The J segment lost 2 bases and the V segment lost 3 bases, leaving 4 bases of the junction unmatched. Germline V gene sequence: CDR1 SGHDT, CDR2 YYEEEE. The CDR3 spans 15 residues. The CDR3 coding sequence is TGTGCCAGCAGCTATAAGACAGGGGCTGGAAACACCATATATTTT. This translates into CASSYKTGAGNTIYF.

The rearrangement joins TRBV5-1 to TRBJ2-7; D is uncertain. Germline V gene data show CDR1 as SGHRS and CDR2 as YFSETQ. The CDR3 extends over 12 amino acids. V was cut by 1 base and J by 3 bases, with 5 bases left in between. The CDR3 spells CASSLTNYEQYF. The CDR3 DNA reads as TGCGCCAGCAGCTTGACAAACTACGAGCAGTACTTC.

V usage is TRBV4-2 and J usage is TRBJ2-1; 10 bases are shared with TRBD1. Looked up from germline, CDR1 is LGHNA and CDR2 is YNFKEQ. With 4 bases clipped from V and 8 bases from J, the junction kept 11 bases outside the gene matches. The CDR3 has 16 amino acids. The CDR3 protein is CASSRSHGTGDDEQFF. In nucleotides, the CDR3 is TGTGCCAGCAGCCGGTCGCACGGGACAGGGGACGATGAGCAGTTCTTC.

This clone is a singleton in its sample. The chain recombines TRBV28 with TRBJ1-6, with TRBD1 matching over 9 bases. V trimming: 8 bases; J trimming: 5 bases; junction bases outside the gene matches: 7. Germline CDR1 is MDHEN and CDR2 is SYDVKM. The CDR3 runs 15 residues. CDR3 sequence: CASSGTGTNNSPLHF. Here the CDR3 DNA reads TGTGCCAGCTCGGGGACAGGGACTAATAATTCACCCCTCCACTTT.

This clone has only a few counts. The CDR3 sequence is CASSPMNTEAFF. The DNA for the CDR3 is TGTGCCAGCAGCCCTATGAACACTGAAGCTTTCTTT. The chain uses TRBV11-2 and TRBJ1-1; the D is unclear. The CDR3 runs to 12 residues. V lost 5 bases to trimming and J lost 0 bases, with 4 bases between them. The germline V gene encodes CDR1 SGHAT and CDR2 FQNNGV.

The chain is built from TRBV6-5 and TRBJ1-4; 7 positions agree with TRBD1. From germline, CDR1 is MNHEY and CDR2 SVGAGI. The CDR3 spans 14 residues. Trimming at V came to 2 bases and at J to 12 bases, leaving 9 bases not matched to a gene. The CDR3 bases are TGTGCCAGCAGTTACCGATGGACAGGCGCGGAACTGTTTTTT. Its protein product is CASSYRWTGAELFF.

V gene TRBV5-1 combines with J gene TRBJ1-2; D is uncertain. Germline V CDR1 and CDR2: SGHRS, YFSETQ. V dropped 3 bases and J dropped 2 bases, with 14 bases sitting between them. This CDR3 has 15 amino acids. Written as DNA, the CDR3 is TGCGCCAGCAGCTCGTCGTTCGGGGTCAACTATGGCTACACCTTC. It codes for CASSSSFGVNYGYTF.

V gene TRBV6-5 combines with J gene TRBJ1-2; no clear D. CDR1 is MNHEY, CDR2 SVGAGI, per germline. Trimming shortened V by 7 bases and J by 1 base, and 10 bases separated the two germline ends. The CDR3 covers 13 residues. The CDR3 sequence is CASTETDNYGYTF. The CDR3 coding sequence is TGTGCCAGCACCGAAACAGATAACTATGGCTACACCTTC.

The DNA of the CDR3 is TGCGCCAGCAGCCCCGGAGCGGGCGGCTACACCTTC. Translated, it gives CASSPGAGGYTF. V and J are TRBV5-1 and TRBJ1-2; D gene uncertain. Trimming shortened V by 4 bases and J by 8 bases, and 12 bases separated the two germline ends. Germline assignment: CDR1 SGHRS and CDR2 YFSETQ. The CDR3 totals 12 residues.

V and J are TRBV6-1 and TRBJ1-1; D is ambiguous. Germline V gene lookup returns CDR1 MNHNS and CDR2 SASEGT. The V end was cut by 3 bases, the J end by 2 bases, with 10 bases between. The CDR3 runs to 14 residues. CDR3 bases: TGTGCCAGCAGTGATAGGCGGGTTAACACTGAAGCTTTCTTT. This codes for CASSDRRVNTEAFF.

The V gene is TRBV6-5, the J gene TRBJ2-5; TRBD2 might be the D (6 bases). This CDR3 has 14 residues. Germline values: CDR1 MNHEY, CDR2 SVGAGI. Trimming shortened V by 4 bases and J by 0 bases, and 9 bases separated the two germline ends. This CDR3 reads CASSFGGNQETQYF. Written as DNA, the CDR3 is TGTGCCAGCAGTTTTGGAGGGAACCAAGAGACCCAGTACTTC.

This chain's CDR3 is CASSPGAGNTIYF. CDR3 in DNA: TGTGCCAGCTCACCAGGGGCGGGAAACACCATATATTTT. V is TRBV18 and J is TRBJ1-3, with TRBD1 as a possible D gene (5 bases). Trimming shortened V by 2 bases and J by 4 bases, and 6 bases separated the two germline ends. The CDR3 extends over 13 amino acids. The V gene's germline CDR1 is KGHSH and CDR2 LQKENI.

The V gene is TRBV5-1, the J gene TRBJ2-1; TRBD2 aligns across 11 bases. The CDR3 length is 13 residues. Looked up from germline, CDR1 is SGHRS and CDR2 is YFSETQ. J lost 9 bases, V lost 3 bases, and 2 bases had no gene match. CDR3 region: CASSSGTSGEQFF. The CDR3 DNA follows: TGCGCCAGCAGCTCCGGGACTAGCGGTGAGCAGTTCTTC.

The V and J genes are TRBV27 and TRBJ2-7, with TRBD1 matching 8 bases. V was pared by 6 bases and J by 2 bases, with 9 bases of the junction left unmatched. This CDR3 has 15 amino acids. Germline values: CDR1 MNHEY, CDR2 SMNVEV (reference sequence). The CDR3 reads CASRHGTGRTYEQYF. The CDR3 coding sequence is TGTGCCAGCAGACATGGGACAGGAAGAACCTACGAGCAGTACTTC.

The V and J genes are TRBV2 and TRBJ2-2; D call uncertain. The CDR3 is 13 residues long. V lost 4 bases and J lost 4, with 7 bases in between. Germline V gene data show CDR1 as SNHLY and CDR2 as FYNNEI. CDR3 residues: CASSVSRTGELFF. CDR3 nucleotide sequence: TGTGCCAGCAGTGTTAGTCGCACCGGGGAGCTGTTTTTT.

In DNA form, the CDR3 reads TGTGCCAGCAGCTTATCCCCCGGCTGGACAACGCAGTTCTTC. It codes for CASSLSPGWTTQFF. V and J are TRBV7-9 and TRBJ2-1; D may be TRBD1 (5 bases). The V and J ends lost 2 bases and 12 bases respectively, with 17 bases between them. The CDR3 loop spans 14 amino acids. The germline gives CDR1 SEHNR, CDR2 FQNEAQ (reference sequence).

The chain recombines TRBV6-5 with TRBJ2-2, with a possible D match to TRBD2 (5 bases). Per the germline V gene, CDR1 is MNHEY and CDR2 is SVGAGI. The CDR3 length is 15 residues. Trimming cost V 2 bases and J 5 bases, with 12 bases left between them. CDR3 sequence: CASSYTQTGTGELFF. CDR3 DNA: TGTGCCAGCAGTTACACACAGACGGGGACCGGGGAGCTGTTTTTT.

V and J are TRBV19 and TRBJ2-1; 9 bases agree with TRBD1. The CDR3 is made up of 16 amino acids. J gave up 0 bases and V 5 bases, and 5 bases lay outside the gene matches. Looked up from germline, CDR1 is LNHDA and CDR2 is SQIVND (reference sequence). CDR3 DNA: TGTGCCAGTAGTCCCCAGGACAGGGGCTCCTACAATGAGCAGTTCTTC. Amino acid sequence: CASSPQDRGSYNEQFF.

The sample holds one count of this clone. The chain links TRBV4-1 to TRBJ2-3, with D possibly matching TRBD2 (6 bases). Looked up from germline, CDR1 is MGHRA and CDR2 is YSYEKL. The CDR3 extends over 15 amino acids. V was cut by 3 bases and J by 1 base, with 11 bases left in between. The CDR3 loop is CASSHPGGGTDTQYF. DNA of the CDR3: TGCGCCAGCAGCCACCCCGGAGGGGGCACAGATACGCAGTATTTT.

V is TRBV4-2 and J is TRBJ2-1; 11 bases line up with TRBD2. The ends lost 4 bases at V and 7 bases at J; junction bases unmatched: 9. The CDR3 is made up of 16 amino acids. Germline V gives CDR1 LGHNA, CDR2 YNFKEQ. The CDR3 reads CASSLELAGGDNEQFF. CDR3 in DNA: TGTGCCAGCAGCCTGGAGTTAGCGGGGGGGGATAATGAGCAGTTCTTC.

V usage is TRBV5-5 and J usage is TRBJ2-5, with 7 bases fitting TRBD2. With 6 bases clipped from V and 2 bases from J, the junction kept 10 bases outside the gene matches. From germline, CDR1 is SGHKS and CDR2 YYEKEE (reference sequence). The CDR3 has 15 residues. In nucleotides, the CDR3 is TGTGCCAGCACCAAACAATTCGGGGGGCAAGAGACCCAGTACTTC. It specifies CASTKQFGGQETQYF. The variable domain in full, completed from reference TRBV5-5 and TRBJ2-5, reads DAGVTQSPTHLIKTRGQQVTLRCSPISGHKSVSWYQQVLGQGPQFIFQYYEKEERGRGNFPDRFSARQFPNYSSELNVNALLLGDSALYLCASTKQFGGQETQYFGPGTRLLVL.

Only one count was recorded for this clone. The chain uses TRBV2 and TRBJ1-5, with a weak D call TRBD1 (6 bases). Germline V CDR1 and CDR2: SNHLY, FYNNEI. The CDR3 consists of 15 residues. V was shortened by 7 bases and J by 7 bases, with 20 bases between the two germline ends. This CDR3 is CASNWDGGAGQPQHF. CDR3 bases: TGTGCCAGCAACTGGGACGGGGGGGCAGGGCAGCCCCAGCATTTT.

V usage is TRBV7-2 and J usage is TRBJ2-3, with 9 bases matching TRBD2. Germline assignment: CDR1 SGHTA and CDR2 FQGNSA. The J segment lost 4 bases and the V segment lost 4 bases, leaving 6 bases of the junction unmatched. The CDR3 has 15 residues. CDR3 residues: CASSSLAGDADTQYF. CDR3 in DNA: TGTGCCAGCAGCTCGTTAGCGGGGGACGCAGATACGCAGTATTTT.

This chain links TRBV4-1 with TRBJ2-3, with a possible D match to TRBD2 (7 bases). The CDR3 totals 17 residues. Trimming shortened V by 0 bases and J by 4 bases, and 17 bases separated the two germline ends. In germline, CDR1 is MGHRA, CDR2 YSYEKL. The CDR3 nucleotides are TGCGCCAGCAGCCAAGAAGATACCGGGGGGCCGGCAGATACGCAGTATTTT. Encoded protein: CASSQEDTGGPADTQYF.

This chain joins TRBV19 and TRBJ2-7; TRBD2 is a possible D gene (6 bases). The germline V gene has CDR1 LNHDA and CDR2 SQIVND (reference sequence). V was cut by 3 bases and J by 0 bases, with 21 bases left in between. The CDR3 loop spans 18 amino acids. As DNA, the CDR3 is TGTGCCAGTAGTATCGCTGAGCTGCCGGGACTGCCCTCCTACGAGCAGTACTTC. Its protein product is CASSIAELPGLPSYEQYF.

The CDR3 DNA reads TGTGCCAGCAGTTCTAGATTCCTTGACAGGGTGGGCACCGGGGAGCTGTTTTTT. Encoded protein: CASSSRFLDRVGTGELFF. This sequence joins TRBV27 and TRBJ2-2; 7 nucleotides align to TRBD1. Germline V CDR1 and CDR2: MNHEY, SMNVEV (reference sequence). V dropped 4 bases and J dropped 4; count of bases not matched to a gene: 15. This CDR3 has 18 residues.